The present T cell receptor beta chain was sequenced within a study of OX40 agonist ivuxolimab in advanced cancers. Looking at the study overall: Ivuxolimab, an antibody acting as an agonist of OX40 (CD134), was used to treat patients. Melanoma, hepatocellular carcinoma, head and neck or renal cell cancer occurred in dose-escalation patients. Prior checkpoint blockade (anti-PD-1, anti-PD-L1 or anti-CTLA-4) was permitted; about 40% had it.

The method was immunoSEQ multiplex PCR; TCRdb's version includes in-frame clones alone and lacks a portion of them. Among 90,000 to 100,000 clones listed, 88% were seen once. In germline, CDR1 is SEHNR, CDR2 FQNEAQ (reference sequence). The CDR3 extends over 12 amino acids. Study-wide points: Circulating CD4+ and CD8+ T cells showed clonal expansion by week 6 at 0.1 to 3.0 mg/kg.

In its sample, this clone was seen once. No antigen is known for it. The chain is built from TRBV7-9 and TRBJ1-3; D is unclear. The sample consisted of CD4+ or CD8+ T cells sorted from blood, taken in a trial of the OX40 agonist ivuxolimab. This TCR derives from an adult with an advanced solid tumor such as melanoma, head and neck, liver or kidney cancer. CDR3 region: CATRSSGNTIYF. CDR3 sequence (DNA): TGTGCAACGCGGAGCTCTGGAAACACCATATATTTT.